This T cell receptor (beta chain) came from a study of T cells in Graves' hyperthyroidism and ophthalmopathy. Study information: Once the initial diagnosis was made, peripheral blood was obtained before any treatment.

Stable Graves' hyperthyroidism denoted no ophthalmopathy progression over 18 months. The CDR3 loop spans 16 amino acids. Trimming took 5 bases from V and 4 from J, leaving 18 bases between them. Germline V CDR1 and CDR2: SGHAT, FQNNGV. Amplified regions were TCR beta CDR3 sequences from RNA transcripts. The TCR CDR3 first-round RT-PCR relied on the HTBI primer set. A single record per CDR3 protein comes from TCRdb applying MiXCR to the multiplex PCR reads. This sample has around 340,000 distinct CDR3 sequences, with approximately 13% found just once. Many counts were recorded for this clonotype. Its antigen is not identified. Study-wide findings and caveats: It was a median around 6 months before onset that the model predicted ophthalmopathy.

The chain joins TRBV11-2 to TRBJ2-1, with D possibly TRBD2 on 6 matching bases. The TCR was taken from a woman in her 30s with Graves' hyperthyroidism. Sequenced input: blood. This chain's CDR3 is CASSRPLSGDYNEQFF. The DNA of the CDR3 is TGTGCCAGCAGCAGGCCACTTAGCGGAGATTACAATGAGCAGTTCTTC. Full variable domain (outside the CDR3, taken from reference TRBV11-2 and TRBJ2-1): EAGVAQSPRYKIIEKRQSVAFWCNPISGHATLYWYQQILGQGPKLLIQFQNNGVVDDSQLPKDRFSAERLKGVDSTLKIQPAKLEDSAVYLCASSRPLSGDYNEQFFGPGTRLTVL.